The clone carrying this T cell receptor beta chain has only a few counts. Its antigen remains unidentified. In making TCR cDNA, 5'RACE template switching added a universal primer site and UMIs to it. TCRdb re-called the 5' RACE reads with MiXCR, one entry per CDR3 protein. The repertoire holds 95,000 to 150,000 distinct CDR3 sequences, with more than 7.5% as singletons. V lost 1 base and J 9 bases, leaving 13 bases between the germline ends. The CDR3 has 14 residues. This entry is derived from a study of T cells after yellow fever vaccination. Overall study findings and caveats: Across the CD4 and CD8 compartments, a small share of clonotypes was present in both. Post-booster repertoires contained most primary-vaccination clones again (almost 97% CD4, about 90% CD8). The secondary response was weaker but peaked faster, day 5 versus 15.

The V and J genes are TRBV12-3 or TRBV12-4 and TRBJ2-1, with D perhaps given as TRBD1 or TRBD2 (5 bases each). This TCR was recovered from a man aged 18 to 29 who received the YFV17D yellow fever vaccine. The sample was CD8+ T cells sorted from PBMCs, taken on the day of the yellow fever booster vaccination. CDR3 sequence: CASSLGGRGVEQFF. The CDR3 DNA follows: TGTGCCAGCAGTTTAGGTGGCAGAGGGGTTGAGCAGTTCTTC.